Here is one TCR beta chain with its context. Its antigen target is currently unknown. Base quality data are lacking; no much larger clone is found one base away. The data derive from a study of blood T cell repertoires in COVID-19 (dated by TCRdb to 2018 to 2021). Broadly, across the study: Samples covering the acute and convalescent phases of COVID-19 were provided by collaborators in the United States, Italy and Spain. The material from the prospective study consisted of cDNA or gDNA derived from T cells, B-cell-depleted T cells, or PBMCs. Subjects who had been exposed to COVID-19, were actively infected with it, or had recovered from it provided the deeply sampled blood TCRbeta repertoires that made up the dataset. The repertoires were released in a freely available public database meant as a resource for research on the immune response to SARS-CoV-2. The samples were drawn from two sources: the first 160 participants of the ongoing ImmuneRACE study, and about 1,300 subjects contributed by 6 global collaborators. Nearly every sample came with metadata listing a de-identified subject ID, COVID-19 status, age in years and sex. Where available, HLA class I and class II types were taken from metadata supplied by the sample provider and were not determined by assay-based typing.

V is cut back by 9 bases and J by 8 bases, with 7 bases in the junction unmatched. CDR1 and CDR2, per the germline V gene (reference sequence), are LNHNV and YYDKDF. The CDR3 sequence holds 12 residues, the cysteine and phenylalanine included. Just the 36-base CDR3 DNA is kept, in frame starting at base 1. Overall study results and their limits: Clinical and demographic metadata were provided uncurated, with the amount varying by source and participant.

The immunoSEQ Assay, a bias-controlled multiplex PCR, was used to amplify TCRbeta CDR3 regions from genomic DNA. The paper's processing steps were these. Within the assay, amplification of reference gene primers was used to estimate how many nucleated cells each sample contained. Sequence reads were collapsed and filtered to measure the absolute abundance of every unique TCRbeta CDR3 rearrangement. For each sample, productive Simpson clonality was calculated by taking the square root of Simpson's diversity index across productive rearrangements. This immuneACCESS table, as held by TCRdb, lists in-frame sequences with V and J called but not all clones. Of the missing ones, under half trace to an unresolved V gene in checked studies; the others have no known cause. That table is the source of V, J and clone size, and D and trimming were worked out from the DNA. The sample table lists under 250,000 clones, about 76% of them with a count of one. Jointly, the top ten make up about 6.5% of the sample.

One collaborating source in Seattle enrolled patients while the patients were actively infected and followed the patients over time throughout the course of disease. The collaborating institutions used their own protocols to collect whole blood in K2EDTA tubes. For TCRbeta analysis, collaborators shipped samples in one of three forms: frozen whole blood, isolated PBMCs, or DNA extracted from either of those sample types. This receptor was obtained from a middle-aged woman with COVID-19, enrolled during active disease. The receptor chain draws on TRBV15 and TRBJ2-1; 7 central bases correspond to TRBD2. The material sequenced was peripheral blood. Read as DNA, the sequence is TGTGCCACTTCGACTAGCATCTATGAGCAGTTCTTC. This yields the protein CATSTSIYEQFF.